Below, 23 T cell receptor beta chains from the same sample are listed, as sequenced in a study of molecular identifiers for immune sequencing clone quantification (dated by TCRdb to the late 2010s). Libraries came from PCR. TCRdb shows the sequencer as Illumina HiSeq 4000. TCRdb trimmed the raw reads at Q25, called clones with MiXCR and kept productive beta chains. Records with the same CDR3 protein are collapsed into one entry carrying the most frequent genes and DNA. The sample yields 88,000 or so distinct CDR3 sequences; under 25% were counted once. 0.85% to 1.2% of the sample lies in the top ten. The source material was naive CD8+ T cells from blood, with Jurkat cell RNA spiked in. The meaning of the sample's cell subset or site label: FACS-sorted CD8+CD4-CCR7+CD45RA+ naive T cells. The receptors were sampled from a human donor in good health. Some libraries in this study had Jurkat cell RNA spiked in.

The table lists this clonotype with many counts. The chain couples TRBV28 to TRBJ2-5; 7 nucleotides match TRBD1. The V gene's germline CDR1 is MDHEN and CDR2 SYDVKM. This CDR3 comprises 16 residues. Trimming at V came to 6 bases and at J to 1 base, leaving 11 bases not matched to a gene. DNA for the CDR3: TGTGCCAGCAGCCCAATCGAGACAGGGCTCCAAGAGACCCAGTACTTC. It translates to CASSPIETGLQETQYF.

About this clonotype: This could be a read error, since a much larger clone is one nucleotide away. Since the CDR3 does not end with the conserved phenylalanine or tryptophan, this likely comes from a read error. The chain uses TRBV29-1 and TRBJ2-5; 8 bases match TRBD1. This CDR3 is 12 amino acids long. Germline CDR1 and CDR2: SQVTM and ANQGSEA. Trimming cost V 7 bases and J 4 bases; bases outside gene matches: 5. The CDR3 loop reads CSGTGSPETQYL. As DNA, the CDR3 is TGCAGCGGGACAGGGAGTCCAGAGACCCAGTACCTC.

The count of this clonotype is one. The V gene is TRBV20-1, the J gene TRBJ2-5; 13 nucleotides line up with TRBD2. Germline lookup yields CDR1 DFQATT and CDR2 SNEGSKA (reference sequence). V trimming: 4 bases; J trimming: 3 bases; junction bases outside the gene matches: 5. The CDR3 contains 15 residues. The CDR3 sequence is CSAIGTSGGEETQYF. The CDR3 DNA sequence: TGCAGTGCTATTGGAACTAGCGGGGGGGAAGAGACCCAGTACTTC.

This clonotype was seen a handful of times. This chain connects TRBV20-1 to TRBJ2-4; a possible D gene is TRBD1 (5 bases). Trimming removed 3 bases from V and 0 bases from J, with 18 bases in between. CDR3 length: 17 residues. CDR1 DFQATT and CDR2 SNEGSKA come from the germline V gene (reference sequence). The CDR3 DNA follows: TGCAGTGCTAGTAAGGGGTGGGATGAACGAGCCAAAAACATTCAGTACTTC. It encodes CSASKGWDERAKNIQYF.

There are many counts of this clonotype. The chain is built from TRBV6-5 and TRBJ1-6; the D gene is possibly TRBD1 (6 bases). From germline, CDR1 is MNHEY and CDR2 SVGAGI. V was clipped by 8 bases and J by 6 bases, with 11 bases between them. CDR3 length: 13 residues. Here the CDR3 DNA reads TGTGCCAGCCGGGGGGGGCCTAATTCACCCCTCCACTTT. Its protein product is CASRGGPNSPLHF.

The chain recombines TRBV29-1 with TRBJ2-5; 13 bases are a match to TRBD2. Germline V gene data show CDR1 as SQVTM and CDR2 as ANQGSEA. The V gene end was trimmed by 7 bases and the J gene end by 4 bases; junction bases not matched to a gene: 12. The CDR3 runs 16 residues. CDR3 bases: TGCAGCGCTGAGATGGGACTAGCGGGGCCCGGAGAGACCCAGTACTTC. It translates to CSAEMGLAGPGETQYF. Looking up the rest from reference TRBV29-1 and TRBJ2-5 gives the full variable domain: SAVISQKPSRDICQRGTSLTIQCQVDSQVTMMFWYRQQPGQSLTLIATANQGSEATYESGFVIDKFPISRPNLTFSTLTVSNMSPEDSSIYLCSAEMGLAGPGETQYFGPGTRLLVL.

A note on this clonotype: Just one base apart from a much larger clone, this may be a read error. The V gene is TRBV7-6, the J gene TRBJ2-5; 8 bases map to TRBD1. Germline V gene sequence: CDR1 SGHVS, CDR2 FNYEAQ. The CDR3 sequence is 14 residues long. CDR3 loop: CASSPDRGAETQCF. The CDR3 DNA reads TGTGCCAGCAGCCCCGACAGGGGTGCAGAGACCCAGTGCTTC. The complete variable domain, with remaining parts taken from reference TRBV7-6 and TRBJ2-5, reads GAGVSQSPRYKVTKRGQDVALRCDPISGHVSLYWYRQALGQGPEFLTYFNYEAQQDKSGLPNDRFSAERPEGSISTLTIQRTEQRDSAMYRCASSPDRGAETQCFGPGTRLLVL.

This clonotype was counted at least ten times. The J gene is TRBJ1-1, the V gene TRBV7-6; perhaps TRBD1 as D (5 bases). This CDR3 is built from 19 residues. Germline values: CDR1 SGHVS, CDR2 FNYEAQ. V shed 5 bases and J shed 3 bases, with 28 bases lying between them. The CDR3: CASSLNHPSGGGEDTEAFF. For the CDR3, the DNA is TGTGCCAGCAGCCTTAATCATCCGTCAGGAGGAGGGGAGGACACTGAAGCTTTCTTT.

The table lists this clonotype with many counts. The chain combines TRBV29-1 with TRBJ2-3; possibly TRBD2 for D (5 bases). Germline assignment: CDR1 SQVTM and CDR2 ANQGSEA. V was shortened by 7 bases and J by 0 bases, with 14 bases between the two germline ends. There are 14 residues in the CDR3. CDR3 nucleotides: TGCAGCGCCGGGGTTCTTTCTAGCACAGATACGCAGTATTTT. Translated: CSAGVLSSTDTQYF.

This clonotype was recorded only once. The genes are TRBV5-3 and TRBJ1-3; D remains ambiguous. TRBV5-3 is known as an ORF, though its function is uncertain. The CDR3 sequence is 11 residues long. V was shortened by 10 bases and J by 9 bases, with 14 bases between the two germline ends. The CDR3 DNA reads TGTGCCTGCAGCCGAGATAGCACCATATATTTT. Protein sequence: CACSRDSTIYF.

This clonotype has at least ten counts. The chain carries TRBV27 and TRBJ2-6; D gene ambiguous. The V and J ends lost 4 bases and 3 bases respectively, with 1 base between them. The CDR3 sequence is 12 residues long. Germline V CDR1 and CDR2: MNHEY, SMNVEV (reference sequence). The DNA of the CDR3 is TGTGCCAGCAGTTATGGGGCCAACGTCCTGACTTTC. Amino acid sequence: CASSYGANVLTF.

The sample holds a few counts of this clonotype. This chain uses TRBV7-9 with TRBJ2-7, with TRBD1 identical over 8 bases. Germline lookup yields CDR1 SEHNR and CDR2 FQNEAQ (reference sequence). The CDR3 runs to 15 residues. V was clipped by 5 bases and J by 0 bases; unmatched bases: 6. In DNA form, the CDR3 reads TGTGCCAGCAGCCCGGGACAGGCCGACTCCTACGAGCAGTACTTC. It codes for CASSPGQADSYEQYF. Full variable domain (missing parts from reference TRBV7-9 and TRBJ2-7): DTGVSQNPRHKITKRGQNVTFRCDPISEHNRLYWYRQTLGQGPEFLTYFQNEAQLEKSRLLSDRFSAERPKGSFSTLEIQRTEQGDSAMYLCASSPGQADSYEQYFGPGTRLTVT.

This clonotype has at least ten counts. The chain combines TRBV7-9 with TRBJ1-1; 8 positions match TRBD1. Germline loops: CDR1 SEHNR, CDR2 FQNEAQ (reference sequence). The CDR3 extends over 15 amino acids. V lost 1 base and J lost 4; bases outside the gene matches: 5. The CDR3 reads CASSLGTGLSTEAFF. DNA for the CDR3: TGTGCCAGCAGCTTAGGGACAGGGTTATCCACTGAAGCTTTCTTT.

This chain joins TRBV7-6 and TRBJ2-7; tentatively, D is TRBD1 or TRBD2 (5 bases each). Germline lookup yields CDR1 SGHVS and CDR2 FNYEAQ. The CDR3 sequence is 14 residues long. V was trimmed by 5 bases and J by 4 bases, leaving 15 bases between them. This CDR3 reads CASSPEEGRYEQYF. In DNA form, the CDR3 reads TGTGCCAGCAGCCCAGAAGAGGGGAGATACGAGCAGTACTTC.

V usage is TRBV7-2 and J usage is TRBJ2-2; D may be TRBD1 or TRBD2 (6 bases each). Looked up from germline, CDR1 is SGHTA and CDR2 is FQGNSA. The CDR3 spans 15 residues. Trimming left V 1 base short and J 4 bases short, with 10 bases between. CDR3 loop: CASSLVGGGTGELFF. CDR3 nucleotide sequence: TGTGCCAGCAGCTTAGTCGGGGGCGGCACCGGGGAGCTGTTTTTT. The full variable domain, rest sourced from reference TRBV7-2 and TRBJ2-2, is GAGVSQSPSNKVTEKGKDVELRCDPISGHTALYWYRQSLGQGLEFLIYFQGNSAPDKSGLPSDRFSAERTGGSVSTLTIQRTQQEDSAVYLCASSLVGGGTGELFFGEGSRLTVL.

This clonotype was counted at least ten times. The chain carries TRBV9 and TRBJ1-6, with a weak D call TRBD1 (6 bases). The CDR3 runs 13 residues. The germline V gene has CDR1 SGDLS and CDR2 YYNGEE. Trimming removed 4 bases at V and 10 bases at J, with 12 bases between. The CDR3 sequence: CASSTYRDSPLHF. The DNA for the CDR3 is TGTGCCAGCAGCACCTACAGGGACTCACCCCTCCACTTT.

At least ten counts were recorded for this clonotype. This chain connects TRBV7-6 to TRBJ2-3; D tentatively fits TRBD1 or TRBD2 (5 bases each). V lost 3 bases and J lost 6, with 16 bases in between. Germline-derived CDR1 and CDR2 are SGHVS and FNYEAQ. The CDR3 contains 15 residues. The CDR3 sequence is CASSLPRDARDTQYF. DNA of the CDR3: TGTGCCAGCAGCTTGCCCCGGGACGCCCGTGATACGCAGTATTTT.

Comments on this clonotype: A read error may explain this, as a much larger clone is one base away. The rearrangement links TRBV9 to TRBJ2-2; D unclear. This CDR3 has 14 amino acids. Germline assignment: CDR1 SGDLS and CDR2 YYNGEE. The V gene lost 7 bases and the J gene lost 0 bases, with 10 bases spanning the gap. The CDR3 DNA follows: TGTGCCAGCGGCGGTCATACGAACACCGGGGAGCTGTTTTTT. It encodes CASGGHTNTGELFF.

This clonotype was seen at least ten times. In DNA, the CDR3 is TGTGCCAGCAGTTATGGAGTTCTAGAGACCCAGTACTTC. This codes for CASSYGVLETQYF. The chain recombines TRBV6-2 or TRBV6-3 with TRBJ2-5; D gene unclear. Germline V gives CDR1 MNHEY, CDR2 SVGEGT. This CDR3 spans 13 amino acids. Trimming left V 3 bases short and J 4 bases short, with 9 bases between.

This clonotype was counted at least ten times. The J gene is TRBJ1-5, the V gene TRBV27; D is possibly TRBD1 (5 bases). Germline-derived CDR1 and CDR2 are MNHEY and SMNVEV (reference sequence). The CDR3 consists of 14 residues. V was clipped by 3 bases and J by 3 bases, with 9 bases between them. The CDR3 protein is CASSLAGDNQPQHF. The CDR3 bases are TGTGCCAGCAGTTTGGCGGGGGACAATCAGCCCCAGCATTTT.

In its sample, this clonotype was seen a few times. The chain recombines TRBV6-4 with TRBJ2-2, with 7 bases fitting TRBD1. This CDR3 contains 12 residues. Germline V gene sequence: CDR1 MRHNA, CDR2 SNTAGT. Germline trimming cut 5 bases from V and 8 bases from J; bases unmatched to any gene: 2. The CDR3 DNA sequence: TGTGCCAGCAGTCTGACAGGGGGGGAGCTGTTTTTT. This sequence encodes CASSLTGGELFF.

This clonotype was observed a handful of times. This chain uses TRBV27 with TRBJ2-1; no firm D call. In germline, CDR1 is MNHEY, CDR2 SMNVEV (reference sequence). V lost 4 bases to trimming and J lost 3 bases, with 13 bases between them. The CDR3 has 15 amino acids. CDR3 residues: CASSSQDRYYNEQFF. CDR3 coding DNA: TGTGCCAGCAGTTCCCAAGACCGATACTACAATGAGCAGTTCTTC.

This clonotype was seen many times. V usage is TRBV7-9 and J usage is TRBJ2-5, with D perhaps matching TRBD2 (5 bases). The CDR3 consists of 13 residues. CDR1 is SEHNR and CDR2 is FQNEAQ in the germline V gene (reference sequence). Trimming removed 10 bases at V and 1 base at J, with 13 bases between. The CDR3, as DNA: TGTGCCATCGGGATGGATCCCCAAGAGACCCAGTACTTC. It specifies CAIGMDPQETQYF.